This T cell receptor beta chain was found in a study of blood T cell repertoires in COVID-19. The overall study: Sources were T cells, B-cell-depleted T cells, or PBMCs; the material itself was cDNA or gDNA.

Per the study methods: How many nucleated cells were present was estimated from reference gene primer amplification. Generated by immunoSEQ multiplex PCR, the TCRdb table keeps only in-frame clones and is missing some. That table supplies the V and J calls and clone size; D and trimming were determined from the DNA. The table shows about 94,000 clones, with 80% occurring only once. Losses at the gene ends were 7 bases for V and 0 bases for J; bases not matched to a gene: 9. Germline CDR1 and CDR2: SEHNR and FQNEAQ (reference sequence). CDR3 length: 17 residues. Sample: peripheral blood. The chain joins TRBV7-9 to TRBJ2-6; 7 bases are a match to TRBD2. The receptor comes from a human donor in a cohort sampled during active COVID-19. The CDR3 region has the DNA TGTGCCAGCACCCAGGGAGGGCTGTCCTCTGGGGCCAACGTCCTGACTTTC. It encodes CASTQGGLSSGANVLTF.